This note documents a single T cell receptor (beta chain) sequence. The antigen is unknown. The entry originates in a study of graft-versus-host responses after intestinal transplantation. About the research overall: In this cohort, recipients had multivisceral, liver-intestinal, or isolated intestinal transplants. Tacrolimus plus steroids were given to all recipients for approximately 3 years, preceded by anti-thymocyte globulin induction. Study-level findings and limits: Early post-transplant HvG declines tracked with peak circulating GvH clone levels. Present in recipient marrow, GvH clones included some that appeared first in ileum or blood.

Repertoires were generated with immunoSEQ multiplex PCR, while TCRdb's copy carries only in-frame clones and drops some. The data show tens of thousands of clones, about 90% seen once. The CDR3 totals 14 residues. Trimming cost V 4 bases and J 5 bases; bases outside gene matches: 6. The V gene's germline CDR1 is SGHVS and CDR2 FQNEAQ. The sequenced sample was PBMCs, obtained 98 days after intestinal transplantation. This receptor was taken from a human patient who received an intestinal transplant, so some T cells may come from the graft donor. The V and J genes are TRBV7-8 and TRBJ2-7; 9 bases are shared with TRBD1. CDR3 amino acids: CASSYGDREDEQYF. The CDR3 DNA follows: TGTGCCAGCAGCTACGGGGACAGGGAGGACGAGCAGTACTTC.